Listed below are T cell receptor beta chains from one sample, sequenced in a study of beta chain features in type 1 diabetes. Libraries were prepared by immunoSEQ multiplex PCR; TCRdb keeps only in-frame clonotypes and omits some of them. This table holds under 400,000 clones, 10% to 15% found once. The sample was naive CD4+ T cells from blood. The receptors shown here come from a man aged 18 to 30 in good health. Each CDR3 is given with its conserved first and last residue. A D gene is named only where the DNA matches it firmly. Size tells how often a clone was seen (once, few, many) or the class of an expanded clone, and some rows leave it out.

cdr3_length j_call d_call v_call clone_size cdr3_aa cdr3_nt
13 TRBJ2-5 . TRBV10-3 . CAISEARRETQYF TGTGCCATCAGTGAGGCCCGCCGGGAGACCCAGTACTTC
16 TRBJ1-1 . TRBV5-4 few CASSLDGSTRRTEAFF TGTGCCAGCAGCTTGGACGGTTCGACTCGGAGGACTGAAGCTTTCTTT
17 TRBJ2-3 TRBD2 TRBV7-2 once CASSSRGGGEGTDTQYF TGTGCCAGCAGCTCCCGTGGCGGGGGAGAAGGCACAGATACGCAGTATTTT
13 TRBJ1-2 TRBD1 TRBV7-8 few CASSPQGVEGYTF TGTGCCAGCAGCCCACAGGGGGTAGAGGGCTACACCTTC
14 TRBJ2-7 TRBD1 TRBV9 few CASSPQGASYEQYF TGTGCCAGCAGCCCACAGGGGGCCTCCTACGAGCAGTACTTC
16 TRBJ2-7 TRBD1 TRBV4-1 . CASSQPGQRSPYEQYF TGCGCCAGCAGCCAGCCGGGACAGCGGTCCCCCTACGAGCAGTACTTC
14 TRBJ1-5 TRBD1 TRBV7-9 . CASNQGGLGQPEHF TGTGCCAGCAACCAGGGGGGTCTCGGGCAGCCCGAGCATTTT
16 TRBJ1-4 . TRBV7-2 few CASSLGVVTGGEKLFF TGTGCCAGCAGCTTAGGGGTCGTGACGGGGGGTGAAAAACTGTTTTTT
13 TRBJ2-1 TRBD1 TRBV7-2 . CASGKQGADEQFF TGTGCCAGCGGCAAGCAGGGGGCCGATGAGCAGTTCTTC
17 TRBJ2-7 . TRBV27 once CASSPGRLGPARGEQYF TGTGCCAGCAGTCCCGGCCGTTTAGGCCCCGCTCGGGGCGAGCAGTACTTC
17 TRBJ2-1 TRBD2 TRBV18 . CASSPWTSGGNYNEQFF TGTGCCAGCTCACCCTGGACTAGCGGGGGCAACTACAATGAGCAGTTCTTC
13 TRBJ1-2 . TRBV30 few CAWEQYYNYGYTF TGTGCCTGGGAGCAGTACTATAACTATGGCTACACCTTC
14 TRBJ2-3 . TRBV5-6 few CASSLGRVTDTQYF TGTGCCAGCAGCTTGGGCAGGGTCACAGATACGCAGTATTTT
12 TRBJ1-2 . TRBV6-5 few CASSASRDGYTF TGTGCCAGCAGTGCCTCCCGAGATGGCTACACCTTC
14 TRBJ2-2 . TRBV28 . CASQETGNTGELFF TGTGCCAGCCAAGAAACGGGGAACACCGGGGAGCTGTTTTTT
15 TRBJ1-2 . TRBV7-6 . CASSLDPGSPYGYTF TGTGCCAGCAGCTTAGACCCAGGGTCGCCCTATGGCTACACCTTC
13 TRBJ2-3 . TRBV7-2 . CASSLGAEHTQYF TGTGCCAGCAGCTTAGGGGCAGAACATACGCAGTATTTT
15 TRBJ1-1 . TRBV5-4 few CASSLPDRSNTEAFF TGTGCCAGCAGCTTACCCGACAGGAGCAACACTGAAGCTTTCTTT
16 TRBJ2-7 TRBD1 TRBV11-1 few CASSSHGTGVYYEQYF TGTGCCAGCAGCTCCCACGGGACAGGGGTTTACTACGAGCAGTACTTC
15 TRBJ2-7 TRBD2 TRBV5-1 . CASSTIASGSYEQYF TGCGCCAGCTCAACTATCGCTAGCGGCTCCTACGAGCAGTACTTC
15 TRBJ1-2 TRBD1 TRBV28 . CASSPPLQGAAGYTF TGTGCCAGCAGCCCCCCCTTACAGGGGGCGGCGGGCTACACCTTC
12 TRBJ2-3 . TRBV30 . CAWNEGTDTQYF TGTGCCTGGAACGAGGGAACAGATACGCAGTATTTT
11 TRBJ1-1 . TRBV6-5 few CASGEGTEAFF TGTGCCAGCGGGGAGGGCACTGAAGCTTTCTTT
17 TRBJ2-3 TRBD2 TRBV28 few CASSFPGTSGYTDTQYF TGTGCCAGCAGTTTCCCTGGGACTAGCGGTTACACAGATACGCAGTATTTT
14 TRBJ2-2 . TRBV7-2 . CASSRVSYTGELFF TGTGCCAGCAGTCGCGTCTCGTACACCGGGGAGCTGTTTTTT
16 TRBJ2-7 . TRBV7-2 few CASSLVGGTAYYEQYF TGTGCCAGCAGCTTAGTAGGAGGGACAGCCTACTACGAGCAGTACTTC
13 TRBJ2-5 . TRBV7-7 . CASSRQPQETQYF TGTGCCAGCAGCAGACAGCCCCAAGAGACCCAGTACTTC
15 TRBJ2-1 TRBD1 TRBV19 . CASSINRGSYNEQFF TGTGCCAGTAGTATCAACAGGGGGTCCTACAATGAGCAGTTCTTC
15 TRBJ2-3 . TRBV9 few CASSVGGGFTDTQYF TGTGCCAGCAGCGTAGGAGGGGGTTTCACAGATACGCAGTATTTT
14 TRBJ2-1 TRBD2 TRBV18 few CASSTSGGHNEQFF TGTGCCAGCTCCACTAGCGGGGGACACAATGAGCAGTTCTTC
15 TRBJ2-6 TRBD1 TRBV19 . CASSTTGAGANVLTF TGTGCCAGTAGTACGACAGGGGCTGGGGCCAACGTCCTGACTTTC
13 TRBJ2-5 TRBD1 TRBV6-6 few CASCRDRQETQYF TGTGCCAGTTGCCGGGACAGACAAGAGACCCAGTACTTC
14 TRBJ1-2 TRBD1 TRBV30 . CAWSPDRGDYGYTF TGTGCCTGGAGCCCGGACAGGGGGGATTATGGCTACACCTTC
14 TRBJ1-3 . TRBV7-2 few CASSLAGSGNTIYF TGTGCCAGCAGCTTAGCCGGTTCTGGAAACACCATATATTTT
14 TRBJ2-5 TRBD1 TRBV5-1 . CASSLARGRETQYF TGCGCCAGCAGCTTGGCCAGGGGGCGCGAGACCCAGTACTTC
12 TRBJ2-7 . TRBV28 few CASSPRLDEQYF TGTGCCAGCAGTCCCCGGTTGGACGAGCAGTACTTC
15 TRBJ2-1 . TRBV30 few CAGRAGAHRNNEQFF TGTGCCGGGAGGGCGGGGGCCCACCGTAACAATGAGCAGTTCTTC
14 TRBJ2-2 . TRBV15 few CATSRAQGTGELFF TGTGCCACCAGCAGAGCACAGGGCACCGGGGAGCTGTTTTTT
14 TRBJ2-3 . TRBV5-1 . CASTLGGLTDTQYF TGCGCCAGCACTTTGGGGGGGCTCACAGATACGCAGTATTTT
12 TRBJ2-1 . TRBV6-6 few CASRYESDEQFF TGTGCCAGCAGGTACGAAAGCGATGAGCAGTTCTTC
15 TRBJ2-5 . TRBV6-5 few CASSHRDGARETQYF TGTGCCAGCAGCCACAGAGACGGTGCCCGAGAGACCCAGTACTTC
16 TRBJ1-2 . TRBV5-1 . CASSLVPGTSNYGYTF TGCGCCAGCAGCTTGGTACCCGGGACATCCAACTATGGCTACACCTTC
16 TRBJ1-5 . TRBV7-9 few CASSLMGAGSNQPQHF TGTGCCAGCAGCTTAATGGGGGCCGGGAGCAATCAGCCCCAGCATTTT
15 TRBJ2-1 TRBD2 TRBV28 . CASNQLAGGRNEQFF TGTGCCAGCAATCAACTAGCGGGCGGCCGTAATGAGCAGTTCTTC
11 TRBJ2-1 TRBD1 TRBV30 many CAWGDRDEQFF TGTGCCTGGGGTGACAGGGACGAGCAGTTCTTC
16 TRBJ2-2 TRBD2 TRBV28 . CASSSSGLAGVGELFF TGTGCCAGCAGTTCATCGGGACTAGCGGGAGTAGGGGAGCTGTTTTTT
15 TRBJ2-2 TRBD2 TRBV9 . CASSVSGANTGELFF TGTGCCAGCAGCGTTAGCGGGGCGAACACCGGGGAGCTGTTTTTT
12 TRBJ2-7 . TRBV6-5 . CASSSQGYEQYF TGTGCCAGCAGTTCACAGGGTTACGAGCAGTACTTC